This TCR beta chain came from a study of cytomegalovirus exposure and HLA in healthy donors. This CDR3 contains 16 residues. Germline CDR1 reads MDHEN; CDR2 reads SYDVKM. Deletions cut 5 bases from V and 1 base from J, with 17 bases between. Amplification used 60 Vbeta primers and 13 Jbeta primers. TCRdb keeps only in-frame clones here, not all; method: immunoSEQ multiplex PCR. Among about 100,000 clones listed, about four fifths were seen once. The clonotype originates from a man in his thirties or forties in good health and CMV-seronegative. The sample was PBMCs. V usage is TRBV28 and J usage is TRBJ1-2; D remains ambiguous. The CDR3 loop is CASSLRHAAGNYGYTF. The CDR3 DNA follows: TGTGCCAGCAGTCTCAGACACGCGGCGGGTAACTATGGCTACACCTTC.